This entry lists 32 T cell receptor beta chains sequenced from one sample in a study of shared clonotypes between healthy human individuals. The table came from immunoSEQ multiplex PCR; TCRdb's copy has only in-frame clones and leaves some out. The sample includes about 480,000 clones, 79% of them seen just once. Sequencing was done on a sample of PBMCs. Receptor source: a woman aged 40-49 years in good health. Some clones in this sample may be carry-over from other donors' samples.

The chain links TRBV27 to TRBJ2-1; D remains unclear. The CDR3 runs to 16 residues. From germline, CDR1 is MNHEY and CDR2 SMNVEV (reference sequence). Trimming cost V 10 bases and J 5 bases, with 24 bases left between them. CDR3 amino acids: CATRPLSSTANNEQFF. Written as DNA, the CDR3 is TGTGCCACCCGCCCCCTTTCCTCCACAGCGAACAATGAGCAGTTCTTC.

J is TRBJ1-2 and V is TRBV28; 11 positions agree with TRBD1. This CDR3 has 13 residues. With V trimmed by 3 bases and J by 7 bases, 1 base remained unmatched. Germline values: CDR1 MDHEN, CDR2 SYDVKM. CDR3: CASSLGQGGGYTF. CDR3 DNA sequence: TGTGCCAGCAGTTTGGGACAGGGGGGTGGCTACACCTTC.

The chain has TRBV6-4 and TRBJ1-1; 10 positions agree with TRBD1. The CDR3 loop spans 13 amino acids. Germline V gives CDR1 MRHNA, CDR2 SNTAGT. The trim removed 3 bases at V and 7 bases at J, leaving 2 bases unmatched. The CDR3 loop is CASSEGDRGEAFF. The CDR3 region has the DNA TGTGCCAGCAGTGAAGGGGACAGGGGTGAAGCTTTCTTT.

The rearrangement uses TRBV16 and TRBJ2-7; D is uncertain. From germline, CDR1 is KGHSY and CDR2 FQNENV. This CDR3 is built from 15 residues. V lost 5 bases, J lost 5 bases, and 19 bases lay in between. The CDR3: CASSAPQSGRNEQYF. The CDR3 nucleotides are TGTGCCAGCAGCGCACCCCAATCGGGCAGGAACGAGCAGTACTTC.

This chain uses TRBV11-2 with TRBJ2-3; the D gene is possibly TRBD2 (6 bases). The CDR3 length is 15 residues. Germline assignment: CDR1 SGHAT and CDR2 FQNNGV. V lost 5 bases and J lost 5, with 17 bases in between. CDR3 loop: CASSHGTFRGDTQYF. The DNA for the CDR3 is TGTGCCAGCAGCCACGGGACTTTCCGAGGAGATACGCAGTATTTT.

The CDR3 DNA reads as TGTGCCAGCAGCTTAGATGGGTTTGGGAGAAGAGTCTCAGATACGCAGTATTTT. Its protein is CASSLDGFGRRVSDTQYF. The genes are TRBV11-2 and TRBJ2-3; possible D gene TRBD2, 5 bases. The CDR3 is 18 residues long. CDR1 is SGHAT and CDR2 is FQNNGV in the germline V gene. V was pared by 0 bases and J by 4 bases, with 20 bases between.

This clone has only one observation. This sequence joins TRBV19 and TRBJ2-4; the D gene is possibly TRBD2 (5 bases). V lost 4 bases to trimming and J lost 1 base, with 20 bases between them. The CDR3 consists of 18 residues. Germline CDR1 and CDR2: LNHDA and SQIVND (reference sequence). CDR3 bases: TGTGCCAGTAGTACAACCCTCATCGGGGTCTCCGCCAAAAACATTCAGTACTTC. Its protein is CASSTTLIGVSAKNIQYF.

The gene calls are TRBV7-2 and TRBJ2-1; D is uncertain. Trimming took off 0 bases at V and 9 bases at J, with 9 bases between the two ends. CDR3 size: 13 residues. Germline lookup yields CDR1 SGHTA and CDR2 FQGNSA. CDR3 DNA: TGTGCCAGCAGCTTAGCGGGTCTGGGTGAGCAGTTCTTC. Its translation is CASSLAGLGEQFF.

This clone was observed once. A far larger clone is only one base removed, so a read error is likely. The same CDR3 arises from other DNA sequences in this sample as well. The chain combines TRBV6-1 with TRBJ2-1; TRBD2 aligns across 7 bases. This CDR3 region has 16 residues. V shed 1 base and J 2 bases; nucleotides not matched to a gene: 5. Germline V gene data show CDR1 as MNHNS and CDR2 as SASEGT. The CDR3 sequence: CASSEEGGRAYNEQFF. The CDR3 nucleotides read TGTGCCAGCAGTGAAGAGGGCGGGAGAGCCTACAATGAGCAGTTCTTC.

The chain uses TRBV10-2 and TRBJ2-5; D perhaps matches TRBD1 (5 bases). This CDR3 spans 15 amino acids. Deletions cut 3 bases from V and 2 bases from J, with 13 bases between. Germline V gene sequence: CDR1 WSHSY, CDR2 SAAADI. The CDR3 DNA reads as TGCGCCAGCAGTGATTTTCGGCAGGGACAAGAGACCCAGTACTTC. Translated, it gives CASSDFRQGQETQYF.

The V gene is TRBV4-2, the J gene TRBJ2-7; D not resolved. The germline V gene has CDR1 LGHNA and CDR2 YNFKEQ. The V end was cut by 4 bases, the J end by 2 bases, with 15 bases between. This CDR3 has 15 residues. CDR3 sequence: CASSPSGAPAYEQYF. CDR3 DNA: TGTGCCAGCAGCCCTTCCGGCGCGCCAGCCTACGAGCAGTACTTC.

The chain carries TRBV25-1 and TRBJ2-4; D is undetermined. The germline V gene has CDR1 MGHDK and CDR2 SYGVNS. The CDR3 covers 17 residues. The ends were cut back, 0 bases at V and 1 base at J, with 13 bases in the middle. CDR3 region: CASSEYLGPGAKNIQYF. The CDR3 nucleotides read TGTGCCAGCAGTGAATATTTAGGGCCCGGGGCCAAAAACATTCAGTACTTC.

V usage is TRBV29-1 and J usage is TRBJ2-1, with D perhaps given as TRBD1 or TRBD2 (5 bases each). The germline V and J ends were trimmed by 7 bases and 0 bases, with 10 bases remaining between them. The CDR3 is made up of 13 amino acids. Germline lookup yields CDR1 SQVTM and CDR2 ANQGSEA. As DNA, the CDR3 is TGCAGCGGGGGGAGCGGCTCCTACAATGAGCAGTTCTTC. Its protein product is CSGGSGSYNEQFF.

This chain uses TRBV6-1 with TRBJ2-5; 11 nucleotides match TRBD2. CDR3 length: 16 residues. Germline values: CDR1 MNHNS, CDR2 SASEGT. V lost 3 bases and J lost 1; bases outside the gene matches: 4. In nucleotides, the CDR3 is TGTGCCAGCAGTGACATTAGCGGGAGGGCCCAAGAGACCCAGTACTTC. Its translation is CASSDISGRAQETQYF.

This rearrangement joins TRBV30 to TRBJ2-1, with D possibly called TRBD1 or TRBD2 (5 bases each). V was cut by 2 bases and J by 7 bases, with 15 bases left in between. The germline CDR1 and CDR2 sequences are GTSNPN and SVGIG (reference sequence). The CDR3 has 14 residues. The CDR3 sequence: CAWSFTWGGNEQFF. The CDR3 region has the DNA TGTGCCTGGAGTTTCACTTGGGGCGGGAATGAGCAGTTCTTC.

This sequence joins TRBV6-1 and TRBJ2-5; D call uncertain. Trimming removed 5 bases from V and 4 bases from J, with 14 bases in between. This CDR3 has 14 residues. Germline values: CDR1 MNHNS, CDR2 SASEGT. The CDR3 is CASSPAKMGETQYF. The CDR3 nucleotides are TGTGCCAGCAGTCCTGCTAAGATGGGAGAGACCCAGTACTTC.

This clone turned up a few times. The chain uses TRBV5-6 and TRBJ2-5, with a weak D call TRBD1 (5 bases). The DNA end is more similar to TRBJ2-7, so the J call may be wrong. This CDR3 has 14 amino acids. Germline V CDR1 and CDR2: SGHDT, YYEEEE. The chain's CDR3 is CASSWRRGTYEQYF. CDR3 bases: TGTGCCAGCAGCTGGAGAAGGGGAACCTACGAGCAGTACTTC.

In DNA form, the CDR3 reads TGCAGCGTTGTACCCTCTAGCGGGAGGTATCAGACCCAGTACTTC. It yields the protein CSVVPSSGRYQTQYF. The chain couples TRBV29-1 to TRBJ2-5; the match to TRBD2 covers 11 bases. The V segment lost 4 bases and the J segment 6 bases; nucleotides outside the gene matches: 10. Per the germline V gene, CDR1 is SQVTM and CDR2 is ANQGSEA. This CDR3 region has 15 residues.

This chain uses TRBV5-6 with TRBJ2-7, with 7 nucleotides matching TRBD2. Trimming cost V 5 bases and J 0 bases; bases outside gene matches: 11. The germline CDR1 and CDR2 sequences are SGHDT and YYEEEE. CDR3 size: 16 residues. CDR3 DNA: TGTGCCAGCAGTTCGCCTCTAGCGGTTTACTCCTACGAGCAGTACTTC. Amino acid sequence: CASSSPLAVYSYEQYF.

This clone was detected a few times. The genes are TRBV19 and TRBJ1-4, with 11 nucleotides matching TRBD1. Germline CDR1 and CDR2: LNHDA and SQIVND (reference sequence). Germline trimming cut 6 bases from V and 8 bases from J; bases unmatched to any gene: 5. CDR3 size: 14 residues. The CDR3 loop is CASRDRGREEKLFF. CDR3 DNA sequence: TGTGCCAGTAGGGACAGGGGGCGAGAGGAAAAACTGTTTTTT.

The CDR3 coding sequence is TGTGCCAGCAGTTTATCGGGCAGGGGAGGCTCCTACAATGAGCAGTTCTTC. Amino acid sequence: CASSLSGRGGSYNEQFF. The rearrangement uses TRBV27 and TRBJ2-1; D is tentatively TRBD1 or TRBD2 (6 bases each). CDR1 MNHEY and CDR2 SMNVEV come from the germline V gene (reference sequence). The CDR3 contains 17 residues. V was cut by 0 bases and J by 0 bases, with 12 bases left in between.

The sample holds a few counts of this clone. DNA for the CDR3: TGTGCCAGTAGTATCGGACTAGCGGGAGACAAGCAGTACTTC. Translated, it gives CASSIGLAGDKQYF. The V call is TRBV19, the J call TRBJ2-7; 13 nucleotides line up with TRBD2. Germline V gene sequence: CDR1 LNHDA, CDR2 SQIVND (reference sequence). The CDR3 sequence is 14 residues long. The junction had 4 bases not matched to a gene; V was cut back by 3 bases and J by 8 bases.

The chain uses TRBV6-7 and TRBJ1-5, with D perhaps matching TRBD1 (6 bases). TRBV6-7 falls under the ORF class, with uncertain function. The CDR3 consists of 13 residues. Trimming left V 11 bases short and J 3 bases short, with 14 bases between. CDR3 in amino acids: CACRDKVNQPQHF. The CDR3 DNA reads TGTGCCTGCCGGGACAAGGTCAATCAGCCCCAGCATTTT.

The V call is TRBV27, the J call TRBJ2-1, with D hard to call. Per germline, CDR1 MNHEY and CDR2 SMNVEV (reference sequence). Trimming took off 0 bases at V and 0 bases at J, with 9 bases between the two ends. The CDR3 spans 16 residues. The CDR3 DNA follows: TGTGCCAGCAGTTTATCGCTCTCTAGCTCCTACAATGAGCAGTTCTTC. Protein product: CASSLSLSSSYNEQFF.

The chain links TRBV9 to TRBJ1-2; D perhaps matches TRBD1 (5 bases). The ends were cut back, 5 bases at V and 4 bases at J, with 12 bases in the middle. The CDR3 extends over 13 amino acids. The germline V gene has CDR1 SGDLS and CDR2 YYNGEE. Here the CDR3 DNA reads TGTGCCAGCAGATCGGACGGGGGCTATGGCTACACCTTC. Translated: CASRSDGGYGYTF.

The genes are TRBV4-1 and TRBJ2-2; D is unresolved. This CDR3 contains 12 residues. The germline CDR1 and CDR2 sequences are MGHRA and YSYEKL. The V end was cut by 5 bases, the J end by 8 bases, with 9 bases between. The DNA of the CDR3 is TGCGCCAGCAGCGCTTATAATGGGGAGCTGTTTTTT. Translated, it gives CASSAYNGELFF.

The chain couples TRBV6-1 to TRBJ1-2; D is unclear. The V end lost 2 bases, the J end lost 0 bases, and 10 bases lay between the germline ends. This CDR3 comprises 15 residues. The germline gives CDR1 MNHNS, CDR2 SASEGT. CDR3 loop: CASSEWSGPNYGYTF. The DNA of the CDR3 is TGTGCCAGCAGTGAATGGAGTGGGCCTAACTATGGCTACACCTTC.

V is TRBV27 and J is TRBJ2-1, with TRBD1 as a possible D gene (5 bases). The CDR3 has 13 amino acids. Per the germline V gene, CDR1 is MNHEY and CDR2 is SMNVEV (reference sequence). V shed 3 bases and J shed 7 bases, with 10 bases lying between them. This chain's CDR3 is CASSFDRRNEQFF. The CDR3, as DNA: TGTGCCAGCAGTTTCGACAGACGTAATGAGCAGTTCTTC.

V usage is TRBV2 and J usage is TRBJ2-1, with 8 bases fitting TRBD1. The germline CDR1 and CDR2 sequences are SNHLY and FYNNEI. V was pared by 2 bases and J by 3 bases, with 3 bases of the junction left unmatched. The CDR3 runs to 15 residues. CDR3 amino acids: CASSELGTGYNEQFF. CDR3 in DNA: TGTGCCAGCAGTGAATTGGGGACAGGCTACAATGAGCAGTTCTTC. The full variable domain, in which reference TRBV2 and TRBJ2-1 provide the parts outside the CDR3, is EPEVTQTPSHQVTQMGQEVILRCVPISNHLYFYWYRQILGQKVEFLVSFYNNEISEKSEIFDDQFSVERPDGSNFTLKIRSTKLEDSAMYFCASSELGTGYNEQFFGPGTRLTVL.

The genes are TRBV2 and TRBJ2-5, with D perhaps being TRBD1 or TRBD2 (6 bases each). Per germline, CDR1 SNHLY and CDR2 FYNNEI. The CDR3 length is 12 residues. Between the trimmed V and J ends, which lost 7 bases and 7 bases, there was a span of 13 bases. The CDR3 DNA reads as TGTGCCAGCACGTGGGGGGCCCGGACCCAGTACTTC. This codes for CASTWGARTQYF. Drawing the rest from reference TRBV2 and TRBJ2-5, the complete variable domain is EPEVTQTPSHQVTQMGQEVILRCVPISNHLYFYWYRQILGQKVEFLVSFYNNEISEKSEIFDDQFSVERPDGSNFTLKIRSTKLEDSAMYFCASTWGARTQYFGPGTRLLVL.

The chain carries TRBV18 and TRBJ2-5, with a weak D call TRBD2 (5 bases). V lost 6 bases, J lost 3 bases, and 11 bases lay in between. This CDR3 comprises 13 residues. Germline V gives CDR1 KGHSH, CDR2 LQKENI. The CDR3 DNA reads as TGTGCCAGCTCCGGACTCCTAAAAGAGACCCAGTACTTC. It translates to CASSGLLKETQYF.

This chain joins TRBV27 and TRBJ2-7; D is ambiguous. The ends were cut back, 5 bases at V and 4 bases at J, with 18 bases in the middle. The CDR3 runs 15 residues. From germline, CDR1 is MNHEY and CDR2 SMNVEV (reference sequence). In DNA, the CDR3 is TGTGCCAGCAGTCCACGGGCCCATGTGGAGTACGAGCAGTACTTC. Its translation: CASSPRAHVEYEQYF.